Following are 12 T cell receptor beta chains from one sample sequenced in a study of PD-1 blockade in mismatch repair-deficient tumors. The assay was immunoSEQ multiplex PCR, and TCRdb's table has in-frame clones only and misses some. The sample consists of 20,000 to 30,000 clones, roughly 80% of them appearing once. Source: PBMCs, taken before pembrolizumab treatment. The source is an adult with mismatch repair-deficient cancer.

This chain connects TRBV19 to TRBJ1-4, with TRBD1 identical over 8 bases. CDR1 and CDR2 from the germline V gene are LNHDA and SQIVND (reference sequence). The CDR3 has 14 amino acids. The junction had 3 bases not matched to a gene; V was cut back by 5 bases and J by 4 bases. The CDR3 sequence is CASSLDRGNEKLFF. As DNA, the CDR3 is TGTGCCAGTAGTCTTGACAGGGGTAATGAAAAACTGTTTTTT.

This chain connects TRBV18 to TRBJ1-3; D not resolved. The CDR3 is made up of 13 amino acids. The germline V and J ends were trimmed by 8 bases and 1 base, with 9 bases remaining between them. Germline V CDR1 and CDR2: KGHSH, LQKENI. CDR3 nucleotides: TGTGCCAGCCCCCGAGGTTCTGGAAACACCATATATTTT. Translation: CASPRGSGNTIYF.

V and J are TRBV5-1 and TRBJ1-2, with a tentative D call TRBD1 (6 bases). The CDR3 is made up of 14 amino acids. Trimming shortened V by 6 bases and J by 3 bases, and 15 bases separated the two germline ends. Germline V gene data show CDR1 as SGHRS and CDR2 as YFSETQ. The CDR3 DNA reads TGCGCCAGCAAACTCGGGGGGCGAGACTATGGCTACACCTTC. As protein: CASKLGGRDYGYTF. Supplemented by reference TRBV5-1 and TRBJ1-2, the full variable domain reads KAGVTQTPRYLIKTRGQQVTLSCSPISGHRSVSWYQQTPGQGLQFLFEYFSETQRNKGNFPGRFSGRQFSNSRSEMNVSTLELGDSALYLCASKLGGRDYGYTFGSGTRLTVV.

This clone was counted only a few times. The gene calls are TRBV9 and TRBJ2-7; 11 positions agree with TRBD2. The CDR3 is 15 amino acids. The V segment lost 3 bases and the J segment 2 bases; nucleotides outside the gene matches: 4. From germline, CDR1 is SGDLS and CDR2 YYNGEE. CDR3 sequence (DNA): TGTGCCAGCAGCGGGGGACTAGCGGTGACCTACGAGCAGTACTTC. The encoded protein is CASSGGLAVTYEQYF.

This chain joins TRBV2 and TRBJ2-7; 11 bases line up with TRBD2. The V gene's germline CDR1 is SNHLY and CDR2 FYNNEI. This CDR3 contains 16 residues. Trimming removed 0 bases from V and 7 bases from J; junction bases left unmatched: 8. The CDR3 loop reads CASSEADSGRAREQYF. The CDR3 DNA reads TGTGCCAGCAGTGAAGCGGATAGCGGGAGGGCCAGGGAGCAGTACTTC. Filled out from reference TRBV2 and TRBJ2-7, the complete variable domain reads EPEVTQTPSHQVTQMGQEVILRCVPISNHLYFYWYRQILGQKVEFLVSFYNNEISEKSEIFDDQFSVERPDGSNFTLKIRSTKLEDSAMYFCASSEADSGRAREQYFGPGTRLTVT.

The rearrangement uses TRBV18 and TRBJ2-5; 8 positions match TRBD2. Trimming cost V 2 bases and J 0 bases; bases outside gene matches: 8. The CDR3 totals 17 residues. CDR1 is KGHSH and CDR2 is LQKENI in the germline V gene. CDR3 protein: CASSPSSGHSYQETQYF. CDR3 nucleotide sequence: TGTGCCAGCTCACCATCTAGCGGGCACTCGTACCAAGAGACCCAGTACTTC. The entire variable domain, with the rest obtained from reference TRBV18 and TRBJ2-5, is as follows: NAGVMQNPRHLVRRRGQEARLRCSPMKGHSHVYWYRQLPEEGLKFMVYLQKENIIDESGMPKERFSAEFPKEGPSILRIQQVVRGDSAAYFCASSPSSGHSYQETQYFGPGTRLLVL.

This clone occurred a few times. The rearrangement joins TRBV10-3 to TRBJ2-7; TRBD2 agrees at 12 bases. The germline V gene has CDR1 ENHRY and CDR2 SYGVKD. V trimming: 2 bases; J trimming: 4 bases; junction bases outside the gene matches: 3. This CDR3 comprises 15 residues. The CDR3 DNA reads TGTGCCATCAGTGAGGAGACTAGCGGGAGATACGAGCAGTACTTC. Translated, it gives CAISEETSGRYEQYF.

This chain uses TRBV7-9 with TRBJ2-1; 10 nucleotides agree with TRBD1. CDR3 length: 16 residues. V lost 5 bases and J lost 0; bases outside the gene matches: 4. Germline loops: CDR1 SEHNR, CDR2 FQNEAQ (reference sequence). CDR3 in amino acids: CASSEGTGASYNEQFF. CDR3 nucleotide sequence: TGTGCCAGCAGCGAGGGGACAGGGGCCTCCTACAATGAGCAGTTCTTC.

The rearrangement uses TRBV19 and TRBJ2-7, with 7 bases aligning to TRBD1. Per the germline V gene, CDR1 is LNHDA and CDR2 is SQIVND (reference sequence). V lost 5 bases, J lost 3 bases, and 7 bases stayed unmatched. The CDR3 covers 14 residues. CDR3 DNA sequence: TGTGCCAGTAGTGTCGGGACAGTTGACTACGAGCAGTACTTC. It translates to CASSVGTVDYEQYF. Drawing the rest from reference TRBV19 and TRBJ2-7, the complete variable domain is DGGITQSPKYLFRKEGQNVTLSCEQNLNHDAMYWYRQDPGQGLRLIYYSQIVNDFQKGDIAEGYSVSREKKESFPLTVTSAQKNPTAFYLCASSVGTVDYEQYFGPGTRLTVT.

V gene TRBV28 combines with J gene TRBJ2-1; 8 nucleotides match TRBD2. V was pared by 7 bases and J by 5 bases, with 7 bases of the junction left unmatched. Germline V gives CDR1 MDHEN, CDR2 SYDVKM. This CDR3 contains 14 residues. The CDR3 here is CASTRLAMNNEQFF. In DNA form, the CDR3 reads TGTGCCAGCACCAGACTAGCGATGAACAATGAGCAGTTCTTC.

J is TRBJ2-2 and V is TRBV27; no clear D gene. Trimming left V 2 bases short and J 10 bases short, with 8 bases between. The CDR3 spans 12 residues. From germline, CDR1 is MNHEY and CDR2 SMNVEV (reference sequence). The CDR3: CASSLGSSELFF. Here the CDR3 DNA reads TGTGCCAGCAGTTTAGGCAGTTCGGAGCTGTTTTTT.

The genes are TRBV30 and TRBJ1-5; the match to TRBD1 covers 8 bases. This CDR3 comprises 15 residues. Germline trimming cut 2 bases from V and 7 bases from J; bases unmatched to any gene: 10. Germline CDR1 reads GTSNPN; CDR2 reads SVGIG (reference sequence). DNA for the CDR3: TGTGCCTGGAGTCTTTCCGGGACAGGACGGCAGCCCCAGCATTTT. It is translated as CAWSLSGTGRQPQHF.